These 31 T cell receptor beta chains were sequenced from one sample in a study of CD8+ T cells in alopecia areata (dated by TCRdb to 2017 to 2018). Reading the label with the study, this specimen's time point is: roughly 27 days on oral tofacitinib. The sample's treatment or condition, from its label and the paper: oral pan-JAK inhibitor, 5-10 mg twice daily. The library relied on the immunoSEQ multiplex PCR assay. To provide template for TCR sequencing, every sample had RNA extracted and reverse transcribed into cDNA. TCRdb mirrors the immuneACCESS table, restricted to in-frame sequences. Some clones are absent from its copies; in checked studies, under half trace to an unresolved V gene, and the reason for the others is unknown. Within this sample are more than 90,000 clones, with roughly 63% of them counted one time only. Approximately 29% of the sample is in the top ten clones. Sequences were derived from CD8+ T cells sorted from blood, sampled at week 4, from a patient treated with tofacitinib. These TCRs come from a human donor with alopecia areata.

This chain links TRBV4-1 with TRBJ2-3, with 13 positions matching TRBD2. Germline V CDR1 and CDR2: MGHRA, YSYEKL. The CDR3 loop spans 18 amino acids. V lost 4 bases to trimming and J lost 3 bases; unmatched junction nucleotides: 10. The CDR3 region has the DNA TGCGCCAGCAGCCGAACTCCTGGACTAGCGGGGGCAACAGATACGCAGTATTTT. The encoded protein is CASSRTPGLAGATDTQYF.

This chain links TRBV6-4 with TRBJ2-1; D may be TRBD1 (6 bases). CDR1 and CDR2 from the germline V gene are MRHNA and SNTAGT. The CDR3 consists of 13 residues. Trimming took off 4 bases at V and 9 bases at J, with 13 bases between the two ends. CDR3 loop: CASSGHEQGEQFF. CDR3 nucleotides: TGTGCCAGCAGTGGACATGAACAGGGTGAGCAGTTCTTC.

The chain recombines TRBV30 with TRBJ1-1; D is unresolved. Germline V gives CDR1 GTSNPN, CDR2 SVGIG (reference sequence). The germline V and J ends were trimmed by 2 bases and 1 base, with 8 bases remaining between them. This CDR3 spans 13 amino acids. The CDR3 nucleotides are TGTGCCTGGAGTCTGGTTGGGAACACTGAAGCTTTCTTT. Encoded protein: CAWSLVGNTEAFF.

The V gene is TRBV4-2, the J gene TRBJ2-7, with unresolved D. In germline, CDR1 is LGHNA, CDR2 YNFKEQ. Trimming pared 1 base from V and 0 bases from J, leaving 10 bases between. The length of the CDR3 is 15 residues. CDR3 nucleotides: TGTGCCAGCAGCCAAGTAGATGGAGACTCCTACGAGCAGTACTTC. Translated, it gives CASSQVDGDSYEQYF.

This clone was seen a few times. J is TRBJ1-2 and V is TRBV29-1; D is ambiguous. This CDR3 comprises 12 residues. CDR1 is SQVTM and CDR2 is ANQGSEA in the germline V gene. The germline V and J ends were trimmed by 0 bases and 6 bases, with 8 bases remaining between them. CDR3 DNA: TGCAGCGTTGAAGATGAGACGGATGGCTACACCTTC. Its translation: CSVEDETDGYTF.

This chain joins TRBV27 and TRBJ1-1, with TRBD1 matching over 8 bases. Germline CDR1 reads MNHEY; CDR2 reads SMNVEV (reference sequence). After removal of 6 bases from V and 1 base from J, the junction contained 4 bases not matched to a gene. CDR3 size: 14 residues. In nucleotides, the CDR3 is TGTGCCAGCAGACAGACAGGGGAGAACACTGAAGCTTTCTTT. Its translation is CASRQTGENTEAFF.

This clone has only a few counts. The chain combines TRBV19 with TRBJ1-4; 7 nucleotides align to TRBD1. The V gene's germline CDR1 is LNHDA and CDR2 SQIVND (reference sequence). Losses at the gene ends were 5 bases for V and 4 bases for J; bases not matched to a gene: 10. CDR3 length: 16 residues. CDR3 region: CASSESMDRFNEKLFF. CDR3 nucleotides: TGTGCCAGTAGTGAATCTATGGACAGGTTTAATGAAAAACTGTTTTTT. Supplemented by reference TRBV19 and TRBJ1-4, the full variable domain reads DGGITQSPKYLFRKEGQNVTLSCEQNLNHDAMYWYRQDPGQGLRLIYYSQIVNDFQKGDIAEGYSVSREKKESFPLTVTSAQKNPTAFYLCASSESMDRFNEKLFFGSGTQLSVL.

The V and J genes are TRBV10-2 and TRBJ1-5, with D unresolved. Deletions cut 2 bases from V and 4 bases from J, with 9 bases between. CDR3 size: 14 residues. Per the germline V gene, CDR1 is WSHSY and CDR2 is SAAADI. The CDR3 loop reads CASSEDAGNQPQHF. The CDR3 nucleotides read TGCGCCAGCAGTGAGGACGCGGGAAATCAGCCCCAGCATTTT.

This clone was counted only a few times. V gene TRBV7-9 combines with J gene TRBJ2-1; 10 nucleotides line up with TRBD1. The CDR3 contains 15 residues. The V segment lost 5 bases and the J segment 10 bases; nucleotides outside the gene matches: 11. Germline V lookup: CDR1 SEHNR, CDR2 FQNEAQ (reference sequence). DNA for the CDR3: TGTGCCAGCAGCCAAACAGGGACAGGGGTGAACGAGCAGTTCTTC. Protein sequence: CASSQTGTGVNEQFF.

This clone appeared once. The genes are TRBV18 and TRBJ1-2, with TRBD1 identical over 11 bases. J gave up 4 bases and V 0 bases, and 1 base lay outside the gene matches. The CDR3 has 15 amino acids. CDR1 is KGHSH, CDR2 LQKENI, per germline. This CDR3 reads CASSPPGQGVYGYTF. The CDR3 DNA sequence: TGTGCCAGCTCACCACCGGGACAGGGGGTCTATGGCTACACCTTC.

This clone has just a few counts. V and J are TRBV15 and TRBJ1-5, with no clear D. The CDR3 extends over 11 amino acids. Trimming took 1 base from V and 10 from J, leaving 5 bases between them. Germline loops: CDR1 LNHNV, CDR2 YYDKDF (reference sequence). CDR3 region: CATSRGEPQHF. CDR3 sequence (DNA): TGTGCCACCAGCAGAGGGGAACCCCAGCATTTT. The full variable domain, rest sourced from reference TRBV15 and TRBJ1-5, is DAMVIQNPRYQVTQFGKPVTLSCSQTLNHNVMYWYQQKSSQAPKLLFHYYDKDFNNEADTPDNFQSRRPNTSFCFLDIRSPGLGDTAMYLCATSRGEPQHFGDGTRLSIL.

The CDR3 DNA follows: TGTGCCAGCAGCCGAGGGATGACGGAGTACTTC. This sequence encodes CASSRGMTEYF. V gene TRBV5-6 combines with J gene TRBJ2-7; the D gene is possibly TRBD2 (5 bases). Germline CDR1 SGHDT, CDR2 YYEEEE. Trimming pared 4 bases from V and 11 bases from J, leaving 13 bases between. The CDR3 sequence is 11 residues long.

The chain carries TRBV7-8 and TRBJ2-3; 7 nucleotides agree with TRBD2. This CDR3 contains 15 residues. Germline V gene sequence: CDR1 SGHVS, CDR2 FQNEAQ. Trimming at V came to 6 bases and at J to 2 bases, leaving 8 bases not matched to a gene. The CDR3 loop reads CASSYGREPTDTQYF. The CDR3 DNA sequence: TGTGCCAGCAGTTACGGGCGGGAGCCCACAGATACGCAGTATTTT. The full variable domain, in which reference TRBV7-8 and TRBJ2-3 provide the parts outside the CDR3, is GAGVSQSPRYKVAKRGQDVALRCDPISGHVSLFWYQQALGQGPEFLTYFQNEAQLDKSGLPSDRFFAERPEGSVSTLKIQRTQQEDSAVYLCASSYGREPTDTQYFGPGTRLTVL.

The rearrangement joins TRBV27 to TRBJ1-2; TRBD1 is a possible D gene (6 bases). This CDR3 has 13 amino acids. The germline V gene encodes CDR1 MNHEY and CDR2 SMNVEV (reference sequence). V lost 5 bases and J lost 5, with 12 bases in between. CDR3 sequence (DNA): TGTGCCAGCAGTCTGGGGGCAGCTTATGGCTACACCTTC. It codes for CASSLGAAYGYTF.

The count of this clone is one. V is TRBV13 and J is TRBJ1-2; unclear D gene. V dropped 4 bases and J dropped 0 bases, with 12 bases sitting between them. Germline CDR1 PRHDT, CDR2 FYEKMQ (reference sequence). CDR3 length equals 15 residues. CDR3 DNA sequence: TGTGCCAGCAGCTCCCGACTACAAGCTAACTATGGCTACACCTTC. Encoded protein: CASSSRLQANYGYTF.

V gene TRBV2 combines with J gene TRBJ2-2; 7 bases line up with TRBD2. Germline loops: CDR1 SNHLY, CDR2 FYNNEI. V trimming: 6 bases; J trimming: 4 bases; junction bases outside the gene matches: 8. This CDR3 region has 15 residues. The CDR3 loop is CASSPPREGTGELFF. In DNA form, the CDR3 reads TGTGCCAGCAGCCCCCCCAGGGAGGGCACCGGGGAGCTGTTTTTT.

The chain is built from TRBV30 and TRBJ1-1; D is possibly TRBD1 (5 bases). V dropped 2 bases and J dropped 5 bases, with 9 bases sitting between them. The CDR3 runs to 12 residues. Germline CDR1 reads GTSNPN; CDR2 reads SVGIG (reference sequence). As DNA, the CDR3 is TGTGCCTGGAGTTCGGGGGGGACTGAAGCTTTCTTT. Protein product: CAWSSGGTEAFF.

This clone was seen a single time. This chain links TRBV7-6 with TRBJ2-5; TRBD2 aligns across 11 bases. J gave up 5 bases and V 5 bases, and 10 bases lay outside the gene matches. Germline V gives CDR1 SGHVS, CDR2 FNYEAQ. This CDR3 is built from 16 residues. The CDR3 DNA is TGTGCCAGCAGCCAAACCCCGGGACTAGCGGCCGAGACCCAGTACTTC. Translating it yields CASSQTPGLAAETQYF.

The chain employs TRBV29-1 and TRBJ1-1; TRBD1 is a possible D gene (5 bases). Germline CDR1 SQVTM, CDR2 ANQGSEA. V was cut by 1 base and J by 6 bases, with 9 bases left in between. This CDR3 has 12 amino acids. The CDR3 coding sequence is TGCAGCGTTGAAGTACGGGGGGCTGAAGCTTTCTTT. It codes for CSVEVRGAEAFF.

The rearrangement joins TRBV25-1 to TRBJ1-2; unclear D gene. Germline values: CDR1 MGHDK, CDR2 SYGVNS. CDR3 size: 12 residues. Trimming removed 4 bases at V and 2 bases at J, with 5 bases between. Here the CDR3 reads CASSGGNYGYTF. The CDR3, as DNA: TGTGCCAGCAGTGGAGGGAACTATGGCTACACCTTC.

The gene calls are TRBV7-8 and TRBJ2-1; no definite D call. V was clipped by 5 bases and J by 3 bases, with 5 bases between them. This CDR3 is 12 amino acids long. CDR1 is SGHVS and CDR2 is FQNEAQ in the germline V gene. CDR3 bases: TGTGCCAGCAGCGGGGTCTACAATGAGCAGTTCTTC. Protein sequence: CASSGVYNEQFF.

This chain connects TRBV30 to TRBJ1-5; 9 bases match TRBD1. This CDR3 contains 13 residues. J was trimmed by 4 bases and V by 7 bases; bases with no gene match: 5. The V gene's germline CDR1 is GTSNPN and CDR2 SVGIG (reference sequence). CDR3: CASGQGGNQPQHF. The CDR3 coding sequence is TGTGCCTCGGGACAGGGCGGAAATCAGCCCCAGCATTTT.

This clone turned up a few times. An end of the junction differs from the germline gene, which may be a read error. DNA of the CDR3: TGTGCCAGCAGTGGAGAATCGGGGGAAATCCGCTTC. Amino acids: CASSGESGEIRF. The V call is TRBV25-1, the J call TRBJ2-7, with D possibly matching TRBD2 (6 bases). CDR1 MGHDK and CDR2 SYGVNS come from the germline V gene. The CDR3 loop spans 12 amino acids.

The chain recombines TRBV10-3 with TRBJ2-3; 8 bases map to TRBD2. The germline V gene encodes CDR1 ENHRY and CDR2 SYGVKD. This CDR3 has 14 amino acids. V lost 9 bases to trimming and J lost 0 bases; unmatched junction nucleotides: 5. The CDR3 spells CAIYGGGSTDTQYF. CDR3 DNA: TGTGCCATATATGGCGGGGGGAGCACAGATACGCAGTATTTT.

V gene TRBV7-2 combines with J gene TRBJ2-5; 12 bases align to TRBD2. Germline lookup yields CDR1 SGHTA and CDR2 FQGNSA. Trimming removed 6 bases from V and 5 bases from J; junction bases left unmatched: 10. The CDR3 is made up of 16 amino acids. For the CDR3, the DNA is TGTGCCAGCAGTCTCGGACTAGCGGGGAACCTTGAGACCCAGTACTTC. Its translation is CASSLGLAGNLETQYF.

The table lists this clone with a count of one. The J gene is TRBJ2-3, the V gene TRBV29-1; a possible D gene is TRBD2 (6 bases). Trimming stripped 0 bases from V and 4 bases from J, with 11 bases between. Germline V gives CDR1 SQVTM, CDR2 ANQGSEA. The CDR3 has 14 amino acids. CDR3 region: CSVEEGTFADTQYF. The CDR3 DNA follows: TGCAGCGTTGAAGAAGGGACTTTCGCAGATACGCAGTATTTT.

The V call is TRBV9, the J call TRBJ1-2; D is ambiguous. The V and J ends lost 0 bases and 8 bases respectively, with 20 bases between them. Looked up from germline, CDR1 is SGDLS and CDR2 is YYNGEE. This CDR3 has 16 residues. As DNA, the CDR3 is TGTGCCAGCAGCGTAGCTTGGGAGACCCTAGAGGGAGGCTACACCTTC. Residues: CASSVAWETLEGGYTF.

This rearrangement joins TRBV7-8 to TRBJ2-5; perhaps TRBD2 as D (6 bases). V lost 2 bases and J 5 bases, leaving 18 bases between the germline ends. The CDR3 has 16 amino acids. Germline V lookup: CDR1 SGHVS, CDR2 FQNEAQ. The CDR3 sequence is CASSLFTGGAMETQYF. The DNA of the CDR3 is TGTGCCAGCAGCTTATTTACTGGAGGGGCCATGGAGACCCAGTACTTC.

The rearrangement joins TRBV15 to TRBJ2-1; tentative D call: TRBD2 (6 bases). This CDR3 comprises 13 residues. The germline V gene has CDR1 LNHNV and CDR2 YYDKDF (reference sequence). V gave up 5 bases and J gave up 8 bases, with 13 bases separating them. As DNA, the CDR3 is TGTGCCACCAGCGGGACTTCCACCGATGAGCAGTTCTTC. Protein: CATSGTSTDEQFF.

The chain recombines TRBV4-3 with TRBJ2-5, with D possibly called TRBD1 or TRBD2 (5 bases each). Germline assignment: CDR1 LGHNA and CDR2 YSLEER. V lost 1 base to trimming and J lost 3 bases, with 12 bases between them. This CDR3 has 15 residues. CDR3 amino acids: CASSQGRGAEETQYF. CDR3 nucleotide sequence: TGCGCCAGCAGCCAAGGACGGGGCGCTGAAGAGACCCAGTACTTC.

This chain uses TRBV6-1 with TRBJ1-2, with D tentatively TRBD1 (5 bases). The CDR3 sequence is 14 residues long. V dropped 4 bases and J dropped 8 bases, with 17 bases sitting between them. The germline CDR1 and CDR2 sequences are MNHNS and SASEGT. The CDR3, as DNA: TGTGCCAGCAGTGCCACCGGGACGCGGGGCGGCTACACCTTC. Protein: CASSATGTRGGYTF.